This T cell receptor beta chain is drawn from a study of control samples from healthy donors and cancer patients. The table came from immunoSEQ multiplex PCR; TCRdb's copy has only in-frame clones and leaves some out. Among roughly 160,000 clones listed, 80% to 90% were seen once. Germline assignment: CDR1 DFQATT and CDR2 SNEGSKA (reference sequence). The CDR3 has 11 residues. V gave up 6 bases and J gave up 8 bases, with 13 bases separating them. The sequenced sample was blood. The TCR originated in a woman in her 30s in good health. The chain employs TRBV20-1 and TRBJ1-2; D gene ambiguous. Written as DNA, the CDR3 is TGCAGTGCCATTGACACGGGCGGCTACACCTTC. Its protein product is CSAIDTGGYTF.